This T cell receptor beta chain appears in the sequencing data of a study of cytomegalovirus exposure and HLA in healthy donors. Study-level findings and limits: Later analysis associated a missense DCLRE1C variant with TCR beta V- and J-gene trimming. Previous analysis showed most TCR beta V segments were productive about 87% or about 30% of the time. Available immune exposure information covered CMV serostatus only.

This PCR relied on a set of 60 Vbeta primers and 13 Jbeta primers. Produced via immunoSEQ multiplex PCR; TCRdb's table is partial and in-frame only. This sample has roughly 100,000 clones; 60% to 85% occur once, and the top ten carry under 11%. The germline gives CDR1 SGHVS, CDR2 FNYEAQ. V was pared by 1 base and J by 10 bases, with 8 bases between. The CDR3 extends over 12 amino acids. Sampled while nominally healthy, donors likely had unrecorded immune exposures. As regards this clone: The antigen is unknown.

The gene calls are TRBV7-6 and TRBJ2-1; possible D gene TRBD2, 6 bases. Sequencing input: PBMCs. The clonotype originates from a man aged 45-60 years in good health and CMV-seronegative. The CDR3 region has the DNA TGTGCCAGCAGCTTAGATGGAGGGGAGCAGTTCTTC. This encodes CASSLDGGEQFF.